The rows below give T cell receptor beta chains drawn from one sample of a study of blood T cells in healthy people across ages. TCRdb redid the calling of the 5' RACE reads with MiXCR, one entry per CDR3 protein. This sample has hundreds of thousands of distinct CDR3 sequences, with 24% found just once. The sample was also reused in another study, on T cells of mothers and their children.

Sequenced input: blood. The receptors stem from a boy between 10 and 17 years old in good health. Both conserved end residues are part of each CDR3. The D gene is left open where the match is weak. For some rows the clone size is stated as once, few or many, or as a class when expanded; others skip it.

>.|.|TRBJ2-1|TRBV7-9
CASSLVPVLSSYNEQFF
TGTGCCAGCAGCTTAGTACCCGTGCTTAGCTCCTACAATGAGCAGTTCTTC
>TRBD2|.|TRBJ2-5|TRBV20-1
CSARGTSDQETQYF
TGCAGTGCTAGAGGGACTAGCGATCAAGAGACCCAGTACTTC
>TRBD1|.|TRBJ2-7|TRBV7-9
CASSSGDSRWSYEQYF
TGTGCCAGCAGCTCCGGGGACAGCCGGTGGTCCTACGAGCAGTACTTC
>TRBD1|.|TRBJ2-7|TRBV13
CASSFGTDIYEQYF
TGTGCCAGCAGCTTCGGGACAGACATTTACGAGCAGTACTTC
>TRBD1|.|TRBJ1-2|TRBV20-1
CSAWTGGVLKWGYTF
TGCAGTGCTTGGACAGGGGGCGTTCTAAAGTGGGGCTACACCTTC
>.|.|TRBJ1-2|TRBV7-2
CASSLTGTFYGYTF
TGTGCCAGCAGCCTGACAGGAACCTTTTATGGCTACACCTTC
>.|many|TRBJ2-7|TRBV12-3/TRBV12-4
CASSFSDLVYEQYF
TGTGCCAGCAGTTTTAGCGACTTGGTCTACGAGCAGTACTTC
>.|few|TRBJ1-1|TRBV6-5
CASSYYPNTEAFF
TGTGCCAGCAGTTACTATCCCAACACTGAAGCTTTCTTT
>.|.|TRBJ1-4|TRBV12-3/TRBV12-4
CASSLMGGVGEKLFF
TGTGCCAGCAGCCTGATGGGGGGGGTCGGCGAAAAACTGTTTTTT
>.|many|TRBJ1-2|TRBV5-1
CASSLSLEFYGYTF
TGCGCCAGCAGCTTATCCCTTGAATTTTATGGCTACACCTTC
>TRBD2|.|TRBJ2-1|TRBV20-1
CSASPGLGYNEQFF
TGCAGTGCTTCCCCGGGACTAGGGTACAATGAGCAGTTCTTC
>TRBD1|.|TRBJ1-1|TRBV18
CASSYTGGGNTEAFF
TGTGCCAGCTCATACACAGGGGGCGGAAACACTGAAGCTTTCTTT
>TRBD1|many|TRBJ2-1|TRBV3-1
CASSSRQGYNEQFF
TGTGCCAGCAGCTCCCGACAGGGCTACAATGAGCAGTTCTTC
>.|few|TRBJ1-1|TRBV10-3
CAISELNTEAFF
TGTGCCATCAGTGAGCTGAACACTGAAGCTTTCTTT
>TRBD2|.|TRBJ2-7|TRBV4-1
CASSQAFFSGRDEQYF
TGCGCCAGCAGCCAAGCGTTTTTTAGCGGGAGAGACGAGCAGTACTTC
>.|.|TRBJ2-7|TRBV3-1
CASSQLVQFYEQYF
TGTGCCAGCAGCCAATTAGTCCAGTTCTACGAGCAGTACTTC
>.|few|TRBJ2-1|TRBV10-3
CAISPGSWRCNEQFF
TGTGCCATCAGTCCAGGGTCTTGGAGGTGCAATGAGCAGTTCTTC
>.|.|TRBJ2-1|TRBV5-1
CASSSGGDNEQFF
TGCGCCAGCAGCTCTGGGGGAGATAATGAGCAGTTCTTC
>.|once|TRBJ2-3|TRBV29-1
CSVESSPFRDTQYF
TGCAGCGTTGAATCTAGCCCATTCAGAGATACGCAGTATTTT
>.|.|TRBJ2-7|TRBV18
CASSPETGAHEQYF
TGTGCCAGCTCACCTGAAACTGGGGCTCACGAGCAGTACTTC